Below, 24 T cell receptor beta chains from the same sample are listed, as sequenced in a study of blood T cell repertoires in COVID-19. TCRdb's copy holds only in-frame clones and misses some; the assay was immunoSEQ multiplex PCR. The sample consists of 70,000 to 95,000 clones, around 92% of them appearing once. The sequenced sample was peripheral blood. These receptors all come from an older woman with active COVID-19.

The chain joins TRBV7-8 to TRBJ1-2; D is possibly TRBD1 (5 bases). Trimming took 2 bases from V and 5 from J, leaving 9 bases between them. This CDR3 has 13 amino acids. Germline V gene sequence: CDR1 SGHVS, CDR2 FQNEAQ. CDR3 nucleotide sequence: TGTGCCAGCAGCTTATCACAGGTTTATGGCTACACCTTC. It encodes CASSLSQVYGYTF.

This chain links TRBV2 with TRBJ1-5, with a weak D call TRBD1 (6 bases). V gave up 5 bases and J gave up 7 bases, with 12 bases separating them. Germline-derived CDR1 and CDR2 are SNHLY and FYNNEI. This CDR3 is 13 amino acids long. DNA of the CDR3: TGTGCCAGCAGTCAACAGGGTGGCCAGCCCCAGCATTTT. Translated, it gives CASSQQGGQPQHF.

Written as DNA, the CDR3 is TGTGCCACCAGTGATTTGAGAGGGGGACAGAGCACAGATACGCAGTATTTT. Amino acids: CATSDLRGGQSTDTQYF. This chain uses TRBV24-1 with TRBJ2-3; 7 bases are a match to TRBD1. The J segment lost 0 bases and the V segment lost 0 bases, leaving 5 bases of the junction unmatched. This CDR3 contains 17 residues. In germline, CDR1 is KGHDR, CDR2 SFDVKD.

V gene TRBV19 combines with J gene TRBJ1-1; D ambiguous. Trimming stripped 5 bases from V and 3 bases from J, with 16 bases between. The V gene's germline CDR1 is LNHDA and CDR2 SQIVND (reference sequence). The CDR3 loop spans 15 amino acids. The CDR3 region has the DNA TGTGCCAGTAGTCTCCGAAGAGGGCAGGACACTGAAGCTTTCTTT. It yields the protein CASSLRRGQDTEAFF.

This chain links TRBV6-6 with TRBJ1-2; 7 positions agree with TRBD1. From germline, CDR1 is MNHNY and CDR2 SVGAGI (reference sequence). V was pared by 5 bases and J by 0 bases, with 6 bases of the junction left unmatched. The CDR3 has 15 residues. CDR3 sequence reads: CASSDWDSTNYGYTF. In DNA, the CDR3 is TGTGCCAGCAGTGACTGGGACAGTACTAACTATGGCTACACCTTC.

The chain is built from TRBV14 and TRBJ1-6, with 10 bases aligning to TRBD1. Germline CDR1 reads SGHDN; CDR2 reads FVKESK. V dropped 4 bases and J dropped 7; count of bases not matched to a gene: 4. This CDR3 is 15 amino acids long. The CDR3 is CASSPQGQGNSPLHF. CDR3 in DNA: TGTGCCAGCAGCCCTCAGGGACAGGGGAATTCACCCCTCCACTTT.

The gene calls are TRBV19 and TRBJ1-2; 7 positions match TRBD1. Germline CDR1 reads LNHDA; CDR2 reads SQIVND (reference sequence). With V trimmed by 2 bases and J by 4 bases, 4 bases remained unmatched. The CDR3 extends over 14 amino acids. The CDR3 DNA sequence: TGTGCCAGTAGTATAAGACAGGGAAGCTATGGCTACACCTTC. It yields the protein CASSIRQGSYGYTF.

The rearrangement links TRBV19 to TRBJ1-4; no reliable D call. The germline V gene has CDR1 LNHDA and CDR2 SQIVND (reference sequence). The CDR3 totals 15 residues. Trimming left V 3 bases short and J 8 bases short, with 16 bases between. CDR3 sequence: CASSILKGGEEKLFF. The DNA for the CDR3 is TGTGCCAGTAGTATTCTCAAAGGAGGCGAGGAAAAACTGTTTTTT.

The chain is built from TRBV29-1 and TRBJ2-2, with 8 bases lining up with TRBD1. Germline CDR1 SQVTM, CDR2 ANQGSEA. Germline trimming cut 7 bases from V and 2 bases from J; bases unmatched to any gene: 6. CDR3 size: 14 residues. CDR3 amino acids: CSADTGGNTGELFF. In nucleotides, the CDR3 is TGCAGCGCCGACACAGGGGGTAACACCGGGGAGCTGTTTTTT.

The V and J genes are TRBV6-1 and TRBJ1-6; maybe TRBD1 (6 bases). The germline gives CDR1 MNHNS, CDR2 SASEGT. The CDR3 contains 17 residues. V was clipped by 3 bases and J by 6 bases, with 18 bases between them. CDR3 residues: CASSEYMGALSNSPLHF. CDR3 DNA: TGTGCCAGCAGTGAGTACATGGGGGCGCTGAGTAATTCACCCCTCCACTTT.

CDR3: CASSLQTGITEAFF. As DNA, the CDR3 is TGCGCCAGCAGCCTACAGACAGGGATCACTGAAGCTTTCTTT. The chain has TRBV4-1 and TRBJ1-1; TRBD1 matches at 7 bases. V was pared by 4 bases and J by 4 bases, with 6 bases of the junction left unmatched. The germline V gene has CDR1 MGHRA and CDR2 YSYEKL. The CDR3 runs to 14 residues.

This chain joins TRBV6-5 and TRBJ2-5, with 8 nucleotides matching TRBD1. The J segment lost 5 bases and the V segment lost 6 bases, leaving 5 bases of the junction unmatched. Germline V lookup: CDR1 MNHEY, CDR2 SVGAGI. The CDR3 sequence is 13 residues long. Here the CDR3 reads CASRPGGRETQYF. In nucleotides, the CDR3 is TGTGCCAGCAGGCCAGGGGGCCGGGAGACCCAGTACTTC.

V usage is TRBV9 and J usage is TRBJ2-2; a possible D gene is TRBD1 (6 bases). CDR1 is SGDLS and CDR2 is YYNGEE in the germline V gene. The length of the CDR3 is 16 residues. V gave up 4 bases and J gave up 0 bases, with 13 bases separating them. CDR3 sequence: CASSTRTDPNTGELFF. Here the CDR3 DNA reads TGTGCCAGCAGCACACGGACAGATCCGAACACCGGGGAGCTGTTTTTT.

The chain links TRBV9 to TRBJ2-1; 8 positions agree with TRBD2. Germline-derived CDR1 and CDR2 are SGDLS and YYNGEE. This CDR3 comprises 15 residues. Losses at the gene ends were 4 bases for V and 6 bases for J; bases not matched to a gene: 9. CDR3 loop: CASSNTGGPGNEQFF. For the CDR3, the DNA is TGTGCCAGCAGCAATACGGGGGGGCCGGGCAATGAGCAGTTCTTC.

The chain is built from TRBV5-4 and TRBJ2-5; D gene unclear. Trimming took off 0 bases at V and 2 bases at J, with 8 bases between the two ends. The germline gives CDR1 SGHNT, CDR2 YYREEE (reference sequence). The CDR3 length is 14 residues. This CDR3 is CASSLALEQETQYF. For the CDR3, the DNA is TGTGCCAGCAGCTTGGCCTTGGAGCAAGAGACCCAGTACTTC.

This clone was recorded only once. The rearrangement joins TRBV3-1 (or the pseudogene TRBV3-2) to TRBJ2-1; 16 positions agree with TRBD2. In germline, CDR1 is LGHDT, CDR2 YNNKEL (reference sequence). V shed 1 base, J shed 5 bases, and the junction held 8 bases outside the gene matches. This CDR3 contains 19 residues. The CDR3 here is CASSQAGTSGRAVNNEQFF. The CDR3 DNA follows: TGTGCCAGCAGCCAAGCCGGGACTAGCGGGAGGGCCGTAAACAATGAGCAGTTCTTC.

The chain combines TRBV7-8 with TRBJ2-1; 9 bases are a match to TRBD1. CDR1 is SGHVS, CDR2 FQNEAQ, per germline. The CDR3 loop spans 16 amino acids. V gave up 4 bases and J gave up 3 bases; unmatched junction bases: 7. The CDR3 sequence: CASSYRTGANYNEQFF. Written as DNA, the CDR3 is TGTGCCAGCAGCTACCGGACAGGGGCGAACTACAATGAGCAGTTCTTC.

The genes are TRBV5-1 and TRBJ2-5, with TRBD1 matching over 9 bases. From germline, CDR1 is SGHRS and CDR2 YFSETQ. V gave up 5 bases and J gave up 1 base; unmatched junction bases: 3. The CDR3 runs 14 residues. The CDR3, as DNA: TGCGCCAGCAGACAGGGACAGGGCCAAGAGACCCAGTACTTC. Protein product: CASRQGQGQETQYF.

This clone was observed a few times. This chain links TRBV6-6 with TRBJ2-7; tentatively, D is TRBD1 (6 bases). The germline V and J ends were trimmed by 5 bases and 3 bases, with 11 bases remaining between them. This CDR3 has 13 amino acids. The V gene's germline CDR1 is MNHNY and CDR2 SVGAGI (reference sequence). The CDR3 spells CASSLTGVYEQYF. In DNA, the CDR3 is TGTGCCAGCAGTCTGACAGGAGTCTACGAGCAGTACTTC.

V and J are TRBV19 and TRBJ2-1, with 10 bases lining up with TRBD2. The CDR3 contains 14 residues. Germline CDR1 LNHDA, CDR2 SQIVND (reference sequence). V dropped 5 bases and J dropped 9; count of bases not matched to a gene: 7. The CDR3 DNA is TGTGCCAGTAGTGGGCCAGCGGGGGGGAGTGAGCAGTTCTTC. It specifies CASSGPAGGSEQFF.

The chain links TRBV7-9 to TRBJ1-1; D is ambiguous. Trimming stripped 1 base from V and 7 bases from J, with 4 bases between. CDR3 length: 11 amino acids. Germline V gene sequence: CDR1 SEHNR, CDR2 FQNEAQ (reference sequence). The CDR3 spells CASSLDSEAFF. CDR3 DNA: TGTGCCAGCAGCTTAGACAGTGAAGCTTTCTTT.

This rearrangement joins TRBV24-1 to TRBJ2-1; 11 nucleotides line up with TRBD2. J gave up 6 bases and V 5 bases, and 8 bases lay outside the gene matches. The CDR3 consists of 16 residues. Per the germline V gene, CDR1 is KGHDR and CDR2 is SFDVKD. In DNA, the CDR3 is TGTGCCACCAGTGTCCCCGGGACTAGCGGCTTCAATGAGCAGTTCTTC. It specifies CATSVPGTSGFNEQFF.

The gene calls are TRBV5-1 and TRBJ2-5, with D perhaps TRBD2 (6 bases). Trimming took 0 bases from V and 2 from J, leaving 11 bases between them. The CDR3 extends over 15 amino acids. Germline CDR1 reads SGHRS; CDR2 reads YFSETQ. For the CDR3, the DNA is TGCGCCAGCAGCTTGGCCGGGAGAGCTCAAGAGACCCAGTACTTC. Its translation is CASSLAGRAQETQYF.

The chain joins TRBV28 to TRBJ1-4, with 8 bases identical to TRBD1. The junction had 2 bases not matched to a gene; V was cut back by 6 bases and J by 5 bases. The CDR3 spans 13 residues. Looked up from germline, CDR1 is MDHEN and CDR2 is SYDVKM. CDR3 loop: CASRRQGNEKLFF. The CDR3 nucleotides read TGTGCCAGCAGGAGACAGGGGAATGAAAAACTGTTTTTT.